One sample yielded the 12 T cell receptor beta chains listed below, sequenced in a study of T cell changes during pregnancy in multiple sclerosis. Sequenced by immunoSEQ multiplex PCR; TCRdb stores in-frame clones only, minus some. Among over 45,000 clones, more than 85% were seen once, and the ten largest hold under 0.45%. Here the sequenced sample was CD4+ T cells from peripheral blood mononuclear cells, taken in the third trimester of pregnancy. These receptors all come from a female donor with multiple sclerosis, enrolled in a pregnancy study.

J is TRBJ1-2 and V is TRBV6-5, with 7 nucleotides matching TRBD1. CDR3 length equals 12 residues. The J segment lost 8 bases and the V segment lost 6 bases, leaving 6 bases of the junction unmatched. Germline CDR1 reads MNHEY; CDR2 reads SVGAGI. The CDR3 nucleotides are TGTGCCAGCAGAGACAGGGCACAGGGCTACACCTTC. This codes for CASRDRAQGYTF.

This chain uses TRBV21-1 with TRBJ1-1; the listed D gene, TRBD1, was not tested against the DNA. TRBV21-1 is an annotated pseudogene. The CDR3 covers 20 residues. CDR3 residues: CASSKSLGWGPGRLVTEAFF. CDR3 DNA sequence: TGTGCCAGCAGCAAATCATTGGGTTGGGGCCCTGGGCGTTTGGTCACTGAAGCTTTCTTT.

The J gene is TRBJ2-2, the V gene TRBV9; no clear D. This CDR3 spans 13 amino acids. Germline CDR1 SGDLS, CDR2 YYNGEE. V dropped 0 bases and J dropped 4 bases, with 4 bases sitting between them. CDR3 in amino acids: CASSVALTGELFF. DNA of the CDR3: TGTGCCAGCAGCGTAGCTCTCACCGGGGAGCTGTTTTTT.

J is TRBJ2-5 and V is TRBV2; tentative D call: TRBD2 (6 bases). Trimming left V 3 bases short and J 5 bases short, with 13 bases between. Germline lookup yields CDR1 SNHLY and CDR2 FYNNEI. CDR3 length: 14 amino acids. The CDR3: CASSDLGGWETQYF. In DNA, the CDR3 is TGTGCCAGCAGTGACTTGGGGGGTTGGGAGACCCAGTACTTC.

The chain's CDR3 is CASSLGLRVGVTNEKLFF. In DNA, the CDR3 is TGTGCCAGCAGCTTAGGCCTTAGGGTGGGAGTAACTAATGAAAAACTGTTTTTT. The chain carries TRBV7-8 and TRBJ1-4; D is uncertain. The germline V gene encodes CDR1 SGHVS and CDR2 FQNEAQ. V was trimmed by 1 base and J by 1 base, leaving 16 bases between them. The CDR3 has 18 residues.

V and J are TRBV21-1 and TRBJ1-1. TRBV21-1 is given as a pseudogene. The CDR3 consists of 15 residues. The CDR3 is CASTTSSGVGTEAFF. DNA for the CDR3: TGTGCCAGCACCACATCGTCCGGGGTCGGGACTGAAGCTTTCTTT.

The chain carries TRBV11-2 and TRBJ1-2; D is unclear. Trimming took 1 base from V and 3 from J, leaving 15 bases between them. The CDR3 contains 16 residues. CDR1 is SGHAT and CDR2 is FQNNGV in the germline V gene. CDR3 in amino acids: CASSLGASFPHYGYTF. The CDR3, as DNA: TGTGCCAGCAGCTTAGGGGCCTCCTTCCCTCACTATGGCTACACCTTC. Combining the CDR3 with reference TRBV11-2 and TRBJ1-2 gives the whole variable domain EAGVAQSPRYKIIEKRQSVAFWCNPISGHATLYWYQQILGQGPKLLIQFQNNGVVDDSQLPKDRFSAERLKGVDSTLKIQPAKLEDSAVYLCASSLGASFPHYGYTFGSGTRLTVV.

V is TRBV25-1 and J is TRBJ1-1; D remains ambiguous. Trimming shortened V by 5 bases and J by 5 bases, and 9 bases separated the two germline ends. The CDR3 is 12 amino acids. Germline loops: CDR1 MGHDK, CDR2 SYGVNS. The CDR3, as DNA: TGTGCCAGCAGTCATACCCGGACTGAAGCTTTCTTT. Amino acid sequence: CASSHTRTEAFF. Full variable domain (missing parts from reference TRBV25-1 and TRBJ1-1): EADIYQTPRYLVIGTGKKITLECSQTMGHDKMYWYQQDPGMELHLIHYSYGVNSTEKGDLSSESTVSRIRTEHFPLTLESARPSHTSQYLCASSHTRTEAFFGQGTRLTVV.

V and J are TRBV9 and TRBJ2-3; 8 bases are shared with TRBD2. Germline V lookup: CDR1 SGDLS, CDR2 YYNGEE. This CDR3 region has 16 residues. Trimming removed 0 bases from V and 3 bases from J; junction bases left unmatched: 6. The CDR3 reads CASSVAGGGKTDTQYF. In DNA form, the CDR3 reads TGTGCCAGCAGCGTAGCGGGCGGGGGGAAAACAGATACGCAGTATTTT.

The chain links TRBV7-9 to TRBJ1-1; no reliable D call. CDR1 and CDR2 (germline): SEHNR, FQNEAQ (reference sequence). The CDR3 is made up of 13 amino acids. V lost 0 bases and J lost 8, with 10 bases in between. As DNA, the CDR3 is TGTGCCAGCAGCTTAGCTGGGGAGGTAGAAGCTTTCTTT. It specifies CASSLAGEVEAFF.

The chain employs TRBV4-2 and TRBJ2-4, with 7 bases that match TRBD1. The trim removed 4 bases at V and 0 bases at J, leaving 21 bases unmatched. CDR1 and CDR2 from the germline V gene are LGHNA and YNFKEQ. The length of the CDR3 is 21 residues. The CDR3 sequence: CASSPAYDRARPFVAKNIQYF. The CDR3, as DNA: TGTGCCAGCAGCCCAGCGTACGACAGGGCAAGGCCCTTTGTAGCCAAAAACATTCAGTACTTC.

This rearrangement joins TRBV19 to TRBJ1-2; possible D gene TRBD1, 6 bases. Per the germline V gene, CDR1 is LNHDA and CDR2 is SQIVND (reference sequence). The CDR3 is 13 residues long. V lost 3 bases, J lost 5 bases, and 10 bases lay in between. CDR3 DNA: TGTGCCAGTAGTATGGACAGTCAATATGGCTACACCTTC. Translation gives CASSMDSQYGYTF. Drawing the rest from reference TRBV19 and TRBJ1-2, the complete variable domain is DGGITQSPKYLFRKEGQNVTLSCEQNLNHDAMYWYRQDPGQGLRLIYYSQIVNDFQKGDIAEGYSVSREKKESFPLTVTSAQKNPTAFYLCASSMDSQYGYTFGSGTRLTVV.